The 29 T cell receptor beta chains given below trace back to one sample, sequenced in a study of cytomegalovirus exposure and HLA in healthy donors. Primers: 60 Vbeta forward and 13 Jbeta reverse. The repertoire was sequenced with immunoSEQ multiplex PCR; TCRdb's copy has only in-frame clones and lacks some. The sample holds 150,000 to 200,000 clones, around 72% seen once. Sequenced input: PBMCs. These receptors all stem from a female donor in good health and CMV-seronegative.

This clone was detected only a few times. This chain connects TRBV7-6 to TRBJ2-1; 8 bases are a match to TRBD2. Germline CDR1 reads SGHVS; CDR2 reads FNYEAQ. The CDR3 length is 17 residues. V was clipped by 5 bases and J by 0 bases; unmatched bases: 9. In nucleotides, the CDR3 is TGTGCCAGCAGCGCCCGACTAGCGATGAGCTCCTACAATGAGCAGTTCTTC. Amino acid sequence: CASSARLAMSSYNEQFF.

J is TRBJ1-3 and V is TRBV30; weak D call: TRBD1 (6 bases). Germline V CDR1 and CDR2: GTSNPN, SVGIG (reference sequence). The CDR3 is 15 amino acids. V was shortened by 8 bases and J by 4 bases, with 21 bases between the two germline ends. The CDR3 loop reads CAAFFLGGPGNTIYF. The CDR3 bases are TGTGCCGCCTTCTTTCTTGGGGGCCCCGGAAACACCATATATTTT.

The chain couples TRBV19 to TRBJ1-5; TRBD1 matches 8 bases. The CDR3 contains 14 residues. The V gene's germline CDR1 is LNHDA and CDR2 SQIVND (reference sequence). V gave up 1 base and J gave up 4 bases; unmatched junction bases: 0. The CDR3 nucleotides read TGTGCCAGTAGTATAGGACAGGGGAATCAGCCCCAGCATTTT. Its translation is CASSIGQGNQPQHF.

V gene TRBV15 combines with J gene TRBJ2-7, with D possibly TRBD2 on 6 matching bases. The CDR3 loop spans 16 amino acids. The V end was cut by 2 bases, the J end by 2 bases, with 16 bases between. The V gene's germline CDR1 is LNHNV and CDR2 YYDKDF (reference sequence). In nucleotides, the CDR3 is TGTGCCACCAGCAGATCTCGGAGGGACTCCCCCTACGAGCAGTACTTC. Translating it yields CATSRSRRDSPYEQYF. The full variable domain, in which reference TRBV15 and TRBJ2-7 provide the parts outside the CDR3, is DAMVIQNPRYQVTQFGKPVTLSCSQTLNHNVMYWYQQKSSQAPKLLFHYYDKDFNNEADTPDNFQSRRPNTSFCFLDIRSPGLGDTAMYLCATSRSRRDSPYEQYFGPGTRLTVT.

This clone was counted only a few times. The chain links TRBV19 to TRBJ2-7; TRBD1 aligns across 7 bases. Trimming removed 5 bases from V and 8 bases from J; junction bases left unmatched: 9. Germline CDR1 is LNHDA and CDR2 is SQIVND (reference sequence). The CDR3 is 13 residues long. The CDR3 spells CASSAIDRVQQYF. In nucleotides, the CDR3 is TGTGCCAGTAGTGCGATCGACAGGGTACAGCAGTACTTC.

The rearrangement joins TRBV18 to TRBJ1-1; tentative D call: TRBD1 (5 bases). Trimming took 3 bases from V and 1 from J, leaving 9 bases between them. CDR1 and CDR2 (germline): KGHSH, LQKENI. This CDR3 is built from 14 residues. Here the CDR3 reads CASSPRGSNTEAFF. In DNA form, the CDR3 reads TGTGCCAGCTCACCCCGGGGGTCGAACACTGAAGCTTTCTTT.

The chain recombines TRBV4-3 with TRBJ2-5; 11 bases fit TRBD1. The J call may be in error: the DNA end matches TRBJ2-7 better. The V gene's germline CDR1 is LGHNA and CDR2 YSLEER. The CDR3 has 15 residues. The CDR3 reads CASSRLGQGAGEQYF. The CDR3 DNA follows: TGCGCCAGCAGCCGCCTCGGACAGGGGGCAGGCGAGCAGTACTTC.

This clone was counted between two and nine times. In the same sample, other DNA sequences code for this CDR3. The V call is TRBV27, the J call TRBJ2-7, with TRBD2 matching 8 bases. The germline V gene encodes CDR1 MNHEY and CDR2 SMNVEV (reference sequence). Trimming cost V 3 bases and J 3 bases; bases outside gene matches: 10. The CDR3 sequence is 16 residues long. CDR3 coding DNA: TGTGCCAGCAGTTTTGCGATGAGCGGGAGTGTCTACGAGCAGTACTTC. As protein: CASSFAMSGSVYEQYF.

The rearrangement uses TRBV4-2 and TRBJ2-7; D gene ambiguous. The CDR3 has 13 amino acids. Germline lookup yields CDR1 LGHNA and CDR2 YNFKEQ. Deletions cut 1 base from V and 0 bases from J, with 4 bases between. Here the CDR3 reads CASSQGLSYEQYF. The CDR3 DNA reads TGTGCCAGCAGCCAAGGGCTCTCCTACGAGCAGTACTTC.

V is TRBV5-5 and J is TRBJ2-7; D uncertain. Germline values: CDR1 SGHKS, CDR2 YYEKEE (reference sequence). Between the trimmed V and J ends, which lost 0 bases and 0 bases, there was a span of 7 bases. This CDR3 is built from 14 residues. The CDR3 bases are TGTGCCAGCAGCTTGGCAGGTTTCTCCTACGAGCAGTACTTC. It codes for CASSLAGFSYEQYF.

The chain employs TRBV7-9 and TRBJ1-2; tentative D call: TRBD1 (5 bases). This CDR3 spans 12 amino acids. The germline gives CDR1 SEHNR, CDR2 FQNEAQ (reference sequence). Trimming cost V 1 base and J 12 bases, with 12 bases left between them. DNA for the CDR3: TGTGCCAGCAGCTTAGTCAGGGCCGATCACACCTTC. It specifies CASSLVRADHTF. The full variable domain, its missing parts supplied by reference TRBV7-9 and TRBJ1-2, is DTGVSQNPRHKITKRGQNVTFRCDPISEHNRLYWYRQTLGQGPEFLTYFQNEAQLEKSRLLSDRFSAERPKGSFSTLEIQRTEQGDSAMYLCASSLVRADHTFGSGTRLTVV.

The J gene is TRBJ2-7, the V gene TRBV20-1, with D perhaps TRBD2 (6 bases). The length of the CDR3 is 11 residues. Germline V gene data show CDR1 as DFQATT and CDR2 as SNEGSKA (reference sequence). V was pared by 8 bases and J by 2 bases, with 10 bases between. The CDR3: CSSGLTYEQYF. DNA for the CDR3: TGCAGTAGCGGGTTAACCTACGAGCAGTACTTC.

This clone was observed a few times. The chain recombines TRBV19 with TRBJ1-6, with D tentatively TRBD1 (5 bases). In germline, CDR1 is LNHDA, CDR2 SQIVND (reference sequence). V lost 5 bases and J lost 5, with 10 bases in between. The CDR3 loop spans 14 amino acids. For the CDR3, the DNA is TGTGCCAGTAGTCCGGGACTGAATAATTCACCCCTCCACTTT. This encodes CASSPGLNNSPLHF.

The V and J genes are TRBV11-3 and TRBJ2-1; TRBD2 aligns across 7 bases. Germline V gene sequence: CDR1 SGHNT, CDR2 YENEEA. Unmatched junction bases numbered 3, after V lost 2 bases and J lost 2 bases. The CDR3 length is 15 residues. For the CDR3, the DNA is TGTGCCAGCAGCTTACGCGGGAGCCCCTACAATGAGCAGTTCTTC. Its protein is CASSLRGSPYNEQFF.

The gene calls are TRBV19 and TRBJ2-1, with D maybe TRBD1 (6 bases). Germline CDR1 and CDR2: LNHDA and SQIVND (reference sequence). CDR3 length equals 16 residues. V lost 1 base to trimming and J lost 1 base, with 11 bases between them. Here the CDR3 reads CASSIGGQGSYNEQFF. For the CDR3, the DNA is TGTGCCAGTAGTATAGGGGGGCAGGGATCCTACAATGAGCAGTTCTTC.

The rearrangement uses TRBV11-2 and TRBJ2-7; D is possibly TRBD1 (6 bases). The germline V and J ends were trimmed by 2 bases and 3 bases, with 14 bases remaining between them. The CDR3 runs 15 residues. Germline values: CDR1 SGHAT, CDR2 FQNNGV. The CDR3 protein is CASSLLPGEDYEQYF. Written as DNA, the CDR3 is TGTGCCAGCAGCTTACTGCCAGGGGAAGACTACGAGCAGTACTTC.

This clone has only one observation. The chain couples TRBV7-2 to TRBJ2-7; D might be TRBD1 (6 bases). Per the germline V gene, CDR1 is SGHTA and CDR2 is FQGNSA. The CDR3 is made up of 15 amino acids. Trimming shortened V by 1 base and J by 6 bases, and 16 bases separated the two germline ends. The CDR3 bases are TGTGCCAGCAGCTTAGGTTTCAGGGGAACGGGCGAGCAGTACTTC. It specifies CASSLGFRGTGEQYF.

This rearrangement joins TRBV7-2 to TRBJ2-7; 7 bases fit TRBD1. The CDR3 is 13 amino acids. Trimming took 9 bases from V and 1 from J; bases not matched to a gene: 6. The germline V gene has CDR1 SGHTA and CDR2 FQGNSA. CDR3 bases: TGTGCCAGTCGACAGGGCACTTCCTACGAGCAGTACTTC. Translation gives CASRQGTSYEQYF.

CDR3: CALGQGQLGPQHF. CDR3 coding DNA: TGTGCCTTAGGACAGGGGCAGCTGGGGCCCCAGCATTTT. V and J are TRBV30 and TRBJ1-5; TRBD1 agrees at 9 bases. The ends lost 7 bases at V and 9 bases at J; junction bases unmatched: 10. The germline V gene has CDR1 GTSNPN and CDR2 SVGIG (reference sequence). The CDR3 is 13 residues long.

The gene calls are TRBV5-1 and TRBJ1-1; D might be TRBD1 (5 bases). Germline V gives CDR1 SGHRS, CDR2 YFSETQ. CDR3 size: 15 residues. V was clipped by 0 bases and J by 3 bases, with 12 bases between them. The CDR3 spells CASSLAGGGYTEAFF. The CDR3 DNA follows: TGCGCCAGCAGCTTGGCCGGGGGGGGTTACACTGAAGCTTTCTTT.

The chain combines TRBV9 with TRBJ2-3, with D maybe TRBD2 (6 bases). The CDR3 is 13 amino acids. Trimming took off 10 bases at V and 1 base at J, with 13 bases between the two ends. The germline gives CDR1 SGDLS, CDR2 YYNGEE. The CDR3 DNA reads as TGTGCCTGCGGTGGAGGGGGCACAGATACGCAGTATTTT. Protein sequence: CACGGGGTDTQYF.

The chain carries TRBV27 and TRBJ2-7; TRBD2 aligns across 10 bases. The CDR3 totals 15 residues. V shed 5 bases and J 2 bases; nucleotides not matched to a gene: 6. Germline CDR1 MNHEY, CDR2 SMNVEV (reference sequence). The chain's CDR3 is CASSPRLAGPYEQYF. DNA for the CDR3: TGTGCCAGCAGTCCCCGACTAGCGGGCCCCTACGAGCAGTACTTC.

This chain connects TRBV25-1 to TRBJ1-3, with D perhaps TRBD1 (6 bases). Germline CDR1 reads MGHDK; CDR2 reads SYGVNS. V gave up 7 bases and J gave up 2 bases, with 15 bases separating them. The CDR3 is made up of 15 amino acids. This CDR3 reads CASTEGGKAGNTIYF. The CDR3 nucleotides are TGTGCCAGCACCGAGGGGGGGAAGGCTGGAAACACCATATATTTT.

This chain uses TRBV13 with TRBJ2-5; TRBD2 agrees at 7 bases. With the DNA end fitting TRBJ2-7 better, the J assignment may be wrong. CDR1 PRHDT and CDR2 FYEKMQ come from the germline V gene (reference sequence). The CDR3 totals 15 residues. The chain's CDR3 is CASKRGGGPSGEQYF. The CDR3 DNA follows: TGTGCCAGCAAAAGGGGCGGGGGACCATCGGGCGAGCAGTACTTC.

This rearrangement joins TRBV9 to TRBJ2-1, with TRBD2 as a possible D gene (7 bases). Germline V gene sequence: CDR1 SGDLS, CDR2 YYNGEE. With 4 bases removed from V and 8 bases from J, the gap between germline ends came to 16 bases. The length of the CDR3 is 14 residues. The CDR3 here is CASSPRGRGDEQFF. The CDR3 bases are TGTGCCAGCAGCCCCCGGGGGAGGGGGGATGAGCAGTTCTTC.

The genes are TRBV2 and TRBJ2-7; D is unclear. The CDR3 consists of 14 residues. The germline CDR1 and CDR2 sequences are SNHLY and FYNNEI. Trimming cost V 6 bases and J 3 bases, with 15 bases left between them. CDR3 in amino acids: CASSFPSRFYEQYF. The CDR3 DNA reads TGTGCCAGCAGCTTTCCCTCCCGGTTCTACGAGCAGTACTTC.

This chain uses TRBV7-9 with TRBJ2-5, with D possibly matching TRBD2 (6 bases). CDR1 is SEHNR, CDR2 FQNEAQ, per germline (reference sequence). The CDR3 spans 16 residues. V was clipped by 4 bases and J by 5 bases, with 20 bases between them. The CDR3 sequence is CASSSRLGTRRETQYF. CDR3 DNA sequence: TGTGCCAGCAGCTCCAGGCTGGGGACTCGGCGGGAGACCCAGTACTTC.

The chain has TRBV5-1 and TRBJ2-1, with D maybe TRBD2 (5 bases). Trimming pared 0 bases from V and 5 bases from J, leaving 9 bases between. Germline loops: CDR1 SGHRS, CDR2 YFSETQ. The CDR3 length is 14 residues. The CDR3 is CASSLGGYDNEQFF. The CDR3 DNA sequence: TGCGCCAGCAGCTTGGGAGGGTATGACAATGAGCAGTTCTTC. Combining the CDR3 with reference TRBV5-1 and TRBJ2-1 gives the whole variable domain KAGVTQTPRYLIKTRGQQVTLSCSPISGHRSVSWYQQTPGQGLQFLFEYFSETQRNKGNFPGRFSGRQFSNSRSEMNVSTLELGDSALYLCASSLGGYDNEQFFGPGTRLTVL.

This chain uses TRBV7-9 with TRBJ2-3; 8 bases are shared with TRBD1. Unmatched junction bases numbered 6, after V lost 4 bases and J lost 0 bases. The CDR3 has 16 residues. CDR1 and CDR2 (germline): SEHNR, FQNEAQ (reference sequence). The CDR3, as DNA: TGTGCCAGCAGCTCCGGACAGGGCGGGAGCACAGATACGCAGTATTTT. This gives the protein CASSSGQGGSTDTQYF.